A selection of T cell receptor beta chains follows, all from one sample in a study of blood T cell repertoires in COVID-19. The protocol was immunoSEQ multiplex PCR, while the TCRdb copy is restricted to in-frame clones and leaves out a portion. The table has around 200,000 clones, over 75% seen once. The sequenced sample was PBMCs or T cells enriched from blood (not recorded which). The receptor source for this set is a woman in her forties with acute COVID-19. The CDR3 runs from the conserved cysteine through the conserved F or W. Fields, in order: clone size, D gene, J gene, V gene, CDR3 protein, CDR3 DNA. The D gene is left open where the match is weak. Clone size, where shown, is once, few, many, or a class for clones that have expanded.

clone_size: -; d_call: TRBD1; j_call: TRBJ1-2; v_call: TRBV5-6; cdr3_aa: CASSYLDRAYTF; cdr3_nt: TGTGCCAGCAGTTACCTTGACAGGGCCTACACCTTC
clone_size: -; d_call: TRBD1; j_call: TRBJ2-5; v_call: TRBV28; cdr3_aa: CASRKQGTETQYF; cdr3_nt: TGTGCCAGCAGAAAACAGGGGACGGAGACCCAGTACTTC
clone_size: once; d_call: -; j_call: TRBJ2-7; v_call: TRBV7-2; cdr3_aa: CASSVRVGNEQYF; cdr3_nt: TGTGCCAGCAGCGTAAGGGTCGGGAACGAGCAGTACTTC
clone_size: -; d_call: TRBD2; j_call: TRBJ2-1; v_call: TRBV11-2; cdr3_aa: CASSLRGGGGQFF; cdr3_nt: TGTGCCAGTTCACTCCGAGGCGGGGGGGGGCAGTTCTTC
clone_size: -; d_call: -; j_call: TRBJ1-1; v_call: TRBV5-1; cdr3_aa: CASSLRKEGEEDTEAFF; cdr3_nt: TGCGCCAGCAGCTTACGTAAAGAGGGGGAAGAGGACACTGAAGCTTTCTTT
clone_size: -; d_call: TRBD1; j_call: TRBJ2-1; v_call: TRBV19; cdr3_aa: CASSNRDRVNEQFF; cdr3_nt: TGTGCCAGTAGTAATCGGGACAGGGTCAATGAGCAGTTCTTC
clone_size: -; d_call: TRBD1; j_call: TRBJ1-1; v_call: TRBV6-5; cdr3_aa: CASSLQGSGEAFF; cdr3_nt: TGTGCCAGCAGTTTACAGGGGAGTGGTGAAGCTTTCTTT
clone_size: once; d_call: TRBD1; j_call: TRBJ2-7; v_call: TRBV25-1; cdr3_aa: CASSEPPGQGAHYYEQYF; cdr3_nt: TGTGCCAGCAGTGAACCCCCGGGACAGGGGGCCCACTACTACGAGCAGTACTTC
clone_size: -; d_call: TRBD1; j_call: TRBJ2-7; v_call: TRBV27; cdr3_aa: CASRPKTGQVYEQYF; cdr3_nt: TGTGCCAGCAGACCCAAGACAGGGCAAGTCTACGAGCAGTACTTC
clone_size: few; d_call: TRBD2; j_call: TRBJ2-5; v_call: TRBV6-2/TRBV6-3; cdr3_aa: CASGSSGVETQYF; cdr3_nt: TGTGCCAGCGGTTCTAGCGGAGTAGAGACCCAGTACTTC
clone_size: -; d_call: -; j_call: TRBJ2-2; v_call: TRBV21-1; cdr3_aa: CASSKEGQGVTGELFF; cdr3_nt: TGTGCCAGCAGCAAGGAGGGACAGGGGGTGACCGGGGAGCTGTTTTTT
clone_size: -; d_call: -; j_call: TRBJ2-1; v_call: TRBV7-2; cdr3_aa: CASSLATAIWAYNEQFF; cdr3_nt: TGTGCCAGCAGCTTAGCGACGGCAATTTGGGCTTACAATGAGCAGTTCTTC
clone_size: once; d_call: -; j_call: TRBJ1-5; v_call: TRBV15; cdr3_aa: CATSRDRGHQPQHF; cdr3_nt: TGTGCCACCAGCAGAGACAGGGGCCATCAGCCCCAGCATTTT
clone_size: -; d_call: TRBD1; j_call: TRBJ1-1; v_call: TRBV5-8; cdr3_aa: CASSLFTGGSPRAFF; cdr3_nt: TGTGCCAGCAGCTTGTTTACAGGGGGATCCCCACGAGCTTTCTTT
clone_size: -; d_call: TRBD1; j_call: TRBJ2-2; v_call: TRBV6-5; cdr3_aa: CASSYSDRGETGELFF; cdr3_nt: TGTGCCAGCAGTTACTCGGACAGGGGAGAAACCGGGGAGCTGTTTTTT
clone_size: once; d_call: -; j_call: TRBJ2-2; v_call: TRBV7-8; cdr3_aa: CASSLVELTGELFF; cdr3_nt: TGTGCCAGCAGCTTAGTTGAGCTTACCGGGGAGCTGTTTTTT
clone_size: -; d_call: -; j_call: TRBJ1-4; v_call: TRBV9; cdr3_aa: CASSGPGANEKLFF; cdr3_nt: TGTGCCAGCAGCGGGCCGGGGGCTAATGAAAAACTGTTTTTT
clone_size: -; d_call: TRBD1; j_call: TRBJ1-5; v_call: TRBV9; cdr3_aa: CASSPKYGQANQPQHF; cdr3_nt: TGTGCCAGCAGCCCCAAATACGGACAGGCCAATCAGCCCCAGCATTTT
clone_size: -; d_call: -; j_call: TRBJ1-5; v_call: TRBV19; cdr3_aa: CASTGSPSNQPQHF; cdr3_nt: TGTGCCAGTACGGGGTCCCCAAGCAATCAGCCCCAGCATTTT
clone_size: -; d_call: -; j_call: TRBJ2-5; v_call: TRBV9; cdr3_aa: CASSVGTDRETQYF; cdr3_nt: TGTGCCAGCAGCGTAGGGACAGATCGAGAGACCCAGTACTTC
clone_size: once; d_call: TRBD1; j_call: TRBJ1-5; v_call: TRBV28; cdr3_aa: CASSGQGQGQPQHF; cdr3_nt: TGTGCCAGCAGTGGACAGGGCCAAGGTCAGCCCCAGCATTTT
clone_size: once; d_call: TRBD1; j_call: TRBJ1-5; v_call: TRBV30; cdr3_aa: CAWSVGTGDQPQHF; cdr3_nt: TGTGCCTGGAGTGTTGGGACAGGGGACCAGCCCCAGCATTTT
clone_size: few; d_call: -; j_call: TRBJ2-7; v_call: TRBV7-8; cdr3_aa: CASSQTDYEQYF; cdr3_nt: TGTGCCAGCAGCCAGACAGACTACGAGCAGTACTTC
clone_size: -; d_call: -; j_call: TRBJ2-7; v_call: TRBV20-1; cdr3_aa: CSAADKEQYF; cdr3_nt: TGCAGTGCTGCTGACAAAGAGCAGTACTTC
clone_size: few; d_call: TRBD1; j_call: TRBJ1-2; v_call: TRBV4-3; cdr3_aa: CASSQEPAQGAFGYTF; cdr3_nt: TGCGCCAGCAGCCAAGAACCGGCGCAGGGGGCGTTTGGCTACACCTTC
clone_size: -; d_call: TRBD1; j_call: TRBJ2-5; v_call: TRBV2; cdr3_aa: CASSAGQGARETQYF; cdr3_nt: TGTGCCAGCAGTGCAGGACAGGGGGCACGGGAGACCCAGTACTTC
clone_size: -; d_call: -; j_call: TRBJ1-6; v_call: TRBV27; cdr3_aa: CASSGTTTLHF; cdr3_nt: TGTGCCAGCAGTGGGACAACCACCCTCCACTTT
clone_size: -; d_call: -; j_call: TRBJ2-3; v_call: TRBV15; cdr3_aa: CATSRVSGESTDTQYF; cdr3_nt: TGTGCCACCAGCAGAGTATCGGGGGAAAGCACAGATACGCAGTATTTT
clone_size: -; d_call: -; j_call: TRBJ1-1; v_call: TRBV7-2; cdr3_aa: CASSLDPDSEAFF; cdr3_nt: TGTGCCAGCAGCTTAGACCCGGACAGTGAAGCTTTCTTT
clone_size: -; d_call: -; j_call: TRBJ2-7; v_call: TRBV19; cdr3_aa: CASSNSKREQYF; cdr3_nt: TGTGCCAGTAGTAATTCGAAGCGCGAGCAGTACTTC
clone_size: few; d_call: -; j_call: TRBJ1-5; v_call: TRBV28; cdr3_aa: CASSLAQGYNQPQHF; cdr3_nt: TGTGCCAGCAGTTTAGCACAGGGTTACAATCAGCCCCAGCATTTT
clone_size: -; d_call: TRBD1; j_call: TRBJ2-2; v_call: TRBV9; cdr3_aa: CASSVVGTASTGELFF; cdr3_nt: TGTGCCAGCAGCGTAGTGGGGACAGCGAGCACCGGGGAGCTGTTTTTT
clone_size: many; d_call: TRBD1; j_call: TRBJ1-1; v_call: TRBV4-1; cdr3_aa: CASSAPGQGWTEAFF; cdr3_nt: TGCGCCAGCAGCGCTCCGGGACAGGGGTGGACTGAAGCTTTCTTT
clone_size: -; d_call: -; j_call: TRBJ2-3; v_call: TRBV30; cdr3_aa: CAWSSGSTDTQYF; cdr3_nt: TGTGCCTGGAGTAGCGGGAGCACAGATACGCAGTATTTT
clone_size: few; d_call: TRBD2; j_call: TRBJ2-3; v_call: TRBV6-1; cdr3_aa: CASSGRASGSPDTQYF; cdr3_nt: TGTGCCAGCAGTGGACGGGCTAGCGGGAGCCCAGATACGCAGTATTTT
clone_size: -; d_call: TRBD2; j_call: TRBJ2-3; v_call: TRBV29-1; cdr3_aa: CSVEKRTSGGAPDTQYF; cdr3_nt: TGCAGCGTTGAAAAACGGACTAGCGGGGGGGCCCCAGATACGCAGTATTTT
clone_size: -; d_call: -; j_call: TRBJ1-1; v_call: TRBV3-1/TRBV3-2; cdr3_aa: CASSQGGVGMLNTEAFF; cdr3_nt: TGTGCCAGCAGCCAAGGGGGGGTAGGGATGTTGAACACTGAAGCTTTCTTT
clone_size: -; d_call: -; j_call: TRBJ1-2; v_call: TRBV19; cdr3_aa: CASSANSGGYGYTF; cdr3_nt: TGTGCCAGTAGTGCAAACTCTGGAGGTTATGGCTACACCTTC
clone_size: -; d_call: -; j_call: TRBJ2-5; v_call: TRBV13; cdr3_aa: CASSLGQQWETQYF; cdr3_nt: TGTGCCAGCAGCTTAGGACAACAATGGGAGACCCAGTACTTC
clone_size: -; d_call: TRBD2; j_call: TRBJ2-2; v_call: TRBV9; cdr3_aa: CASSVGPPTSGRGAGELFF; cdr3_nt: TGTGCCAGCAGCGTAGGACCCCCGACTAGCGGGAGAGGGGCCGGGGAGCTGTTTTTT
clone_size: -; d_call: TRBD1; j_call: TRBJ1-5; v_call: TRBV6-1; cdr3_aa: CASSEAKGQGFNQPQHF; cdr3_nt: TGTGCCAGCAGTGAAGCTAAGGGACAGGGATTCAATCAGCCCCAGCATTTT